This T cell receptor beta chain came from a study of shared clonotypes between healthy human individuals. Findings and limits, study-wide: For naive CD4 cells, around 5% of clonotypes were shared across a few donors.

With respect to this clone: The antigen is not known.

Profiling relied on immunoSEQ multiplex PCR, and the TCRdb table lists in-frame clones only, not all of them. This table has over a million clones, around three quarters appearing once. Germline-derived CDR1 and CDR2 are SGHVS and FNYEAQ. The ends were cut back, 2 bases at V and 6 bases at J, with 19 bases in the middle. CDR3 length: 16 residues. This chain links TRBV7-6 with TRBJ1-2, with D possibly TRBD1 on 6 matching bases. The sample taken for sequencing was memory CD4+ T cells from PBMCs. Described subset: CD45RA-negative fraction. The receptor was derived from a man aged 18 to 30 in good health. Some clones in this sample may be carry-over from other donors' samples. The CDR3 is CASSLYPPGGGDGYTF. Written as DNA, the CDR3 is TGTGCCAGCAGCTTATACCCCCCCGGCGGGGGCGATGGCTACACCTTC.